The 20 T cell receptor beta chains below were found in one sample sequenced in a study of T cell changes during pregnancy in multiple sclerosis. The data were produced by immunoSEQ multiplex PCR, yet TCRdb's version contains in-frame clones alone and is incomplete. The data contain about 43,000 clones, over 80% of them singletons. Sequencing was performed on peripheral blood, taken in the first trimester of pregnancy. These receptors were collected from a female donor in good health, enrolled as a control in a pregnancy study.

The genes are TRBV9 and TRBJ2-2, with 9 bases matching TRBD2. Germline V gene lookup returns CDR1 SGDLS and CDR2 YYNGEE. This CDR3 is built from 20 residues. V shed 7 bases, J shed 3 bases, and the junction held 22 bases outside the gene matches. The CDR3 coding sequence is TGTGCCAGCGGAGCTTCTAGCCAGGGGGTGGGACTAGCATACACCGGGGAGCTGTTTTTT. Its translation is CASGASSQGVGLAYTGELFF.

The rearrangement joins TRBV5-6 to TRBJ2-5; 12 bases are shared with TRBD2. The CDR3 extends over 15 amino acids. Germline trimming cut 3 bases from V and 5 bases from J; bases unmatched to any gene: 5. Germline V lookup: CDR1 SGHDT, CDR2 YYEEEE. The CDR3 here is CASSSTSGGWETQYF. CDR3 sequence (DNA): TGTGCCAGCAGCTCTACTAGCGGGGGGTGGGAGACCCAGTACTTC.

The chain has TRBV4-1 and TRBJ1-2; 8 bases match TRBD1. In germline, CDR1 is MGHRA, CDR2 YSYEKL. The CDR3 spans 15 residues. V trimming: 3 bases; J trimming: 7 bases; junction bases outside the gene matches: 10. The DNA for the CDR3 is TGCGCCAGCAGCCACCAGGGGGCGCGAGGACCTGGCTACACCTTC. This gives the protein CASSHQGARGPGYTF.

The V and J genes are TRBV28 and TRBJ1-3; weak D call: TRBD1 (5 bases). The germline V and J ends were trimmed by 7 bases and 2 bases, with 6 bases remaining between them. This CDR3 is 12 amino acids long. Germline V CDR1 and CDR2: MDHEN, SYDVKM. The CDR3 loop is CASKTAGNTIYF. The DNA for the CDR3 is TGTGCCAGCAAGACAGCTGGAAACACCATATATTTT.

The V gene is TRBV19, the J gene TRBJ1-3; no clear D. V was shortened by 5 bases and J by 1 base, with 6 bases between the two germline ends. From germline, CDR1 is LNHDA and CDR2 SQIVND (reference sequence). This CDR3 region has 13 residues. The DNA of the CDR3 is TGTGCCAGTAGTGGCCATTCTGGAAACACCATATATTTT. This codes for CASSGHSGNTIYF.

The gene calls are TRBV9 and TRBJ2-5, with D tentatively TRBD1 (5 bases). Trimming took 0 bases from V and 2 from J, leaving 11 bases between them. The V gene's germline CDR1 is SGDLS and CDR2 YYNGEE. The CDR3 extends over 15 amino acids. CDR3 protein: CASSVGAREQETQYF. The CDR3, as DNA: TGTGCCAGCAGCGTAGGGGCCAGGGAACAAGAGACCCAGTACTTC.

The chain links TRBV4-2 to TRBJ1-4; maybe TRBD1 (6 bases). The CDR3 has 15 amino acids. V lost 4 bases to trimming and J lost 6 bases, with 15 bases between them. From germline, CDR1 is LGHNA and CDR2 YNFKEQ. The CDR3 nucleotides are TGTGCCAGCAGCCCCCGGACAGCGTTGGATGAAAAACTGTTTTTT. The encoded protein is CASSPRTALDEKLFF.

V is TRBV23-1 and J is TRBJ2-5; 10 bases are shared with TRBD1. TRBV23-1 is assigned to the ORF class and has an uncertain function. The CDR3 is 16 amino acids. V dropped 3 bases and J dropped 4; count of bases not matched to a gene: 8. Here the CDR3 reads CASSHRGTGEGETQYF. The CDR3 region has the DNA TGCGCCAGCAGTCACCGCGGGACAGGGGAAGGAGAGACCCAGTACTTC.

The chain is built from TRBV30 and TRBJ2-7, with D perhaps matching TRBD1 (6 bases). Germline V gene sequence: CDR1 GTSNPN, CDR2 SVGIG (reference sequence). The V gene lost 5 bases and the J gene lost 5 bases, with 16 bases spanning the gap. The CDR3 has 13 amino acids. The CDR3 loop is CAWDQGYRDEQYF. CDR3 coding DNA: TGTGCCTGGGATCAGGGGTATAGGGACGAGCAGTACTTC.

This clone was seen only once. CDR3 residues: CASSYVGLGPQHF. CDR3 bases: TGTGCCAGCAGCTACGTGGGGCTCGGGCCCCAGCATTTT. The chain recombines TRBV27 with TRBJ1-5, with D maybe TRBD1 (5 bases). With 6 bases removed from V and 9 bases from J, the gap between germline ends came to 15 bases. The CDR3 has 13 residues. CDR1 is MNHEY and CDR2 is SMNVEV in the germline V gene (reference sequence).

V and J are TRBV5-6 and TRBJ1-1; D uncertain. CDR1 and CDR2 (germline): SGHDT, YYEEEE. The CDR3 covers 13 residues. Trimming pared 1 base from V and 3 bases from J, leaving 7 bases between. The chain's CDR3 is CASSLSGDTEAFF. In DNA form, the CDR3 reads TGTGCCAGCAGCTTGTCCGGGGACACTGAAGCTTTCTTT.

In this sample, this clone turned up a few times. V gene TRBV4-2 combines with J gene TRBJ1-1; perhaps TRBD1 as D (5 bases). Germline CDR1 is LGHNA and CDR2 is YNFKEQ. V was trimmed by 3 bases and J by 4 bases, leaving 18 bases between them. CDR3 length: 16 residues. The CDR3 sequence is CASSHPGAGSITEAFF. In DNA, the CDR3 is TGTGCCAGCAGCCACCCTGGGGCAGGATCTATCACTGAAGCTTTCTTT.

This clone was detected a few times. This chain connects TRBV5-4 to TRBJ1-1; TRBD1 matches 8 bases. CDR3 length: 16 amino acids. Germline lookup yields CDR1 SGHNT and CDR2 YYREEE (reference sequence). With V trimmed by 0 bases and J by 3 bases, 7 bases remained unmatched. The CDR3 here is CASSLAGGVDYTEAFF. As DNA, the CDR3 is TGTGCCAGCAGCTTGGCAGGGGGCGTGGATTACACTGAAGCTTTCTTT.

DNA of the CDR3: TGTGCCAGCAGTTCTTGGGAGGGGGGGGATGATGGAGATACGCAGTATTTT. It yields the protein CASSSWEGGDDGDTQYF. The rearrangement uses TRBV27 and TRBJ2-3; a weak D match, TRBD2 (7 bases). Germline lookup yields CDR1 MNHEY and CDR2 SMNVEV (reference sequence). This CDR3 is built from 17 residues. Trimming removed 4 bases from V and 5 bases from J, with 22 bases in between.

The rearrangement uses TRBV7-6 and TRBJ2-3; 7 bases line up with TRBD1. Looked up from germline, CDR1 is SGHVS and CDR2 is FNYEAQ. The CDR3 length is 15 residues. V gave up 1 base and J gave up 2 bases; unmatched junction bases: 3. The CDR3 nucleotides read TGTGCCAGCAGCTTAGGAACAGGGGACACAGATACGCAGTATTTT. The encoded protein is CASSLGTGDTDTQYF.

CDR3 sequence reads: CASSPRTSGQLDTQYF. The CDR3 nucleotides are TGTGCCAGCAGCCCACGGACTAGCGGACAGTTGGATACGCAGTATTTT. The genes are TRBV2 and TRBJ2-3; TRBD2 matches 10 bases. In germline, CDR1 is SNHLY, CDR2 FYNNEI. The CDR3 contains 16 residues. Trimming at V came to 6 bases and at J to 6 bases, leaving 12 bases not matched to a gene.

The chain links TRBV5-1 to TRBJ1-1, with TRBD1 matching 8 bases. This CDR3 is 15 amino acids long. The germline V gene encodes CDR1 SGHRS and CDR2 YFSETQ. V gave up 4 bases and J gave up 1 base; unmatched junction bases: 6. CDR3 sequence (DNA): TGCGCCAGCAGCCGTACCGGGACAGGGAACACTGAAGCTTTCTTT. This encodes CASSRTGTGNTEAFF.

The CDR3 nucleotides are TGTGCCAGCAGCTCCCTAGACAGGGTGGGCACTGAAGCTTTCTTT. The encoded protein is CASSSLDRVGTEAFF. This rearrangement joins TRBV7-2 to TRBJ1-1; TRBD1 matches at 7 bases. With V trimmed by 4 bases and J by 4 bases, 9 bases remained unmatched. This CDR3 region has 15 residues. Germline CDR1 reads SGHTA; CDR2 reads FQGNSA. Full variable domain (rest looked up from reference TRBV7-2 and TRBJ1-1): GAGVSQSPSNKVTEKGKDVELRCDPISGHTALYWYRQSLGQGLEFLIYFQGNSAPDKSGLPSDRFSAERTGGSVSTLTIQRTQQEDSAVYLCASSSLDRVGTEAFFGQGTRLTVV.

V usage is TRBV13 and J usage is TRBJ1-2; tentative D call: TRBD1 (5 bases). The CDR3 consists of 16 residues. V was trimmed by 5 bases and J by 3 bases, leaving 19 bases between them. CDR1 and CDR2 from the germline V gene are PRHDT and FYEKMQ (reference sequence). The CDR3 DNA reads TGTGCCAGCAGCCTCTTCCGGGGGGGGATTTACTATGGCTACACCTTC. Translated, it gives CASSLFRGGIYYGYTF.

This chain links TRBV9 with TRBJ1-4, with D unclear. CDR1 is SGDLS, CDR2 YYNGEE, per germline. Trimming removed 4 bases from V and 10 bases from J, with 11 bases in between. The CDR3 runs 12 residues. The CDR3 nucleotides read TGTGCCAGCAGCAATTACGGTGGAAAACTGTTTTTT. Translated, it gives CASSNYGGKLFF. The complete variable domain, with remaining parts taken from reference TRBV9 and TRBJ1-4, reads DSGVTQTPKHLITATGQRVTLRCSPRSGDLSVYWYQQSLDQGLQFLIQYYNGEERAKGNILERFSAQQFPDLHSELNLSSLELGDSALYFCASSNYGGKLFFGSGTQLSVL.